Listed below are T cell receptor beta chains from one sample, sequenced in a study of vaccination and CD4 T cells after COVID-19. TCRdb reanalysed the PCR reads using MiXCR and keeps one entry per CDR3 protein. The sample shows about 13,000 distinct CDR3 sequences, over 35% of them seen only once. These TCRs are of unknown antigen specificity. The source material was CD4+ T cells from blood, cultured in vitro, sampled after SARS-CoV-2 vaccination. The receptors here all came from a human donor who had recovered from COVID-19. The CDR3 runs from the conserved cysteine through the conserved F or W. D genes are given only for firm matches. Part of the rows lack a size; the others show once, few, many or a class for expanded clones.

J gene: TRBJ1-4
clone size: .
V gene: TRBV6-1
D gene: TRBD1
CDR3 protein: CASRLQGRSEKLFF
CDR3 DNA: TGTGCCAGCAGACTACAGGGGAGGAGTGAAAAACTGTTTTTT

J gene: TRBJ2-6
clone size: .
V gene: TRBV28
D gene: .
CDR3 protein: CASRLGPQGTGANVLTF
CDR3 DNA: TGTGCCAGCAGACTTGGCCCCCAGGGGACTGGGGCCAACGTCCTGACTTTC

J gene: TRBJ2-7
clone size: .
V gene: TRBV19
D gene: TRBD1
CDR3 protein: CASSTPGTGITYEQYF
CDR3 DNA: TGTGCCAGTAGTACCCCCGGGACAGGGATTACCTACGAGCAGTACTTC

J gene: TRBJ2-4
clone size: .
V gene: TRBV7-7
D gene: .
CDR3 protein: CASSLGVSKNIQYF
CDR3 DNA: TGTGCCAGCAGCTTAGGGGTGTCCAAAAACATTCAGTACTTC

J gene: TRBJ1-2
clone size: .
V gene: TRBV4-1
D gene: TRBD1
CDR3 protein: CASSPPGRGRKYGYTF
CDR3 DNA: TGCGCCAGCAGCCCCCCAGGCAGGGGGCGAAAGTATGGCTACACCTTC

J gene: TRBJ1-1
clone size: .
V gene: TRBV4-1
D gene: .
CDR3 protein: CASRGPINLNTEAFF
CDR3 DNA: TGCGCCAGCAGGGGACCGATAAACTTGAACACTGAAGCTTTCTTT

J gene: TRBJ2-1
clone size: few
V gene: TRBV6-1
D gene: .
CDR3 protein: CASSKGTFQFF
CDR3 DNA: TGTGCCAGCAGTAAGGGGACTTTCCAGTTCTTC

J gene: TRBJ1-5
clone size: .
V gene: TRBV7-9
D gene: .
CDR3 protein: CASGPREANQPQHF
CDR3 DNA: TGTGCCAGCGGGCCCAGGGAGGCCAATCAGCCCCAGCATTTT

J gene: TRBJ2-3
clone size: once
V gene: TRBV20-1
D gene: TRBD2
CDR3 protein: CSAQGLAGAGDTQYF
CDR3 DNA: TGCAGTGCCCAAGGACTAGCGGGAGCAGGAGATACGCAGTATTTT

J gene: TRBJ2-7
clone size: .
V gene: TRBV6-1
D gene: .
CDR3 protein: CASSPDVSYEQYF
CDR3 DNA: TGTGCCAGCAGTCCGGACGTCTCCTACGAGCAGTACTTC

J gene: TRBJ2-5
clone size: .
V gene: TRBV20-1
D gene: TRBD2
CDR3 protein: CSATSGRAGGQETQYF
CDR3 DNA: TGCAGTGCAACTAGCGGGAGGGCCGGGGGCCAAGAGACCCAGTACTTC

J gene: TRBJ1-1
clone size: .
V gene: TRBV5-3
D gene: .
CDR3 protein: CARSLVRRGGTEAFF
CDR3 DNA: TGTGCCAGAAGCTTGGTGAGAAGGGGAGGGACTGAAGCTTTCTTT

J gene: TRBJ1-4
clone size: medium-sized
V gene: TRBV7-9
D gene: TRBD1
CDR3 protein: CASSLVSQGEKLFF
CDR3 DNA: TGTGCCAGCAGCTTAGTATCACAGGGGGAAAAACTGTTTTTT

J gene: TRBJ1-3
clone size: few
V gene: TRBV20-1
D gene: .
CDR3 protein: CSAPKNSGNTIYF
CDR3 DNA: TGCAGTGCTCCCAAAAACTCTGGAAACACCATATATTTT

J gene: TRBJ2-7
clone size: .
V gene: TRBV28
D gene: .
CDR3 protein: CASSLSGAVLFSEQYF
CDR3 DNA: TGTGCCAGCAGTTTATCCGGGGCCGTTCTTTTCAGCGAGCAGTACTTC

J gene: TRBJ1-1
clone size: few
V gene: TRBV19
D gene: .
CDR3 protein: CASTTPARTNTEAFF
CDR3 DNA: TGTGCCAGTACCACCCCAGCAAGGACCAACACTGAAGCTTTCTTT

J gene: TRBJ2-1
clone size: .
V gene: TRBV6-1
D gene: TRBD2
CDR3 protein: CASGEIAGSYNEQFF
CDR3 DNA: TGTGCCAGCGGAGAAATAGCGGGTTCCTACAATGAGCAGTTCTTC

J gene: TRBJ2-1
clone size: .
V gene: TRBV7-2
D gene: TRBD2
CDR3 protein: CASSSGLADNEQFF
CDR3 DNA: TGTGCCAGCAGCAGCGGACTAGCGGACAATGAGCAGTTCTTC

J gene: TRBJ2-4
clone size: .
V gene: TRBV28
D gene: .
CDR3 protein: CAAGLHLAKNIQYF
CDR3 DNA: TGTGCCGCAGGCCTGCACCTAGCCAAAAACATTCAGTACTTC

J gene: TRBJ2-6
clone size: .
V gene: TRBV7-7
D gene: .
CDR3 protein: CASSQGGANVLTF
CDR3 DNA: TGTGCTAGCAGCCAAGGTGGGGCCAACGTCCTGACTTTC

J gene: TRBJ1-5
clone size: few
V gene: TRBV5-1
D gene: .
CDR3 protein: CASSLGTNSNQPQHF
CDR3 DNA: TGCGCCAGCAGCTTGGGGACAAACTCCAATCAGCCCCAGCATTTT

J gene: TRBJ2-4
clone size: few
V gene: TRBV7-9
D gene: .
CDR3 protein: CASSLDLGRSIQYF
CDR3 DNA: TGTGCCAGCAGCTTAGATCTGGGGAGGAGCATTCAGTACTTC

J gene: TRBJ1-2
clone size: .
V gene: TRBV12-3/TRBV12-4
D gene: .
CDR3 protein: CASGGTGYGYTF
CDR3 DNA: TGTGCCAGCGGGGGGACCGGTTATGGCTACACCTTC

J gene: TRBJ1-5
clone size: few
V gene: TRBV30
D gene: .
CDR3 protein: CAWSQYISNQPQHF
CDR3 DNA: TGTGCCTGGAGCCAATACATTAGCAATCAGCCCCAGCATTTT

J gene: TRBJ2-1
clone size: .
V gene: TRBV12-3/TRBV12-4
D gene: TRBD2
CDR3 protein: CASGGSSYNEQFF
CDR3 DNA: TGTGCCAGCGGCGGGAGCTCCTACAATGAGCAGTTCTTC

J gene: TRBJ2-1
clone size: .
V gene: TRBV7-3
D gene: .
CDR3 protein: CASSLIAGRWFF
CDR3 DNA: TGTGCCAGCAGCTTAATCGCGGGACGGTGGTTCTTC

J gene: TRBJ2-5
clone size: few
V gene: TRBV30
D gene: .
CDR3 protein: CAWSPPLRVFASDQYF
CDR3 DNA: TGTGCCTGGAGTCCCCCGTTAAGGGTGTTCGCCAGTGACCAGTACTTC

J gene: TRBJ2-2
clone size: .
V gene: TRBV2
D gene: .
CDR3 protein: CASSGTSTGELFF
CDR3 DNA: TGTGCCAGCAGTGGGACTTCCACCGGGGAGCTGTTTTTT

J gene: TRBJ2-7
clone size: .
V gene: TRBV20-1
D gene: TRBD2
CDR3 protein: CSARGLADYEQYF
CDR3 DNA: TGCAGTGCTCGGGGACTAGCGGATTACGAGCAGTACTTC

J gene: TRBJ2-3
clone size: once
V gene: TRBV15
D gene: .
CDR3 protein: CATSRDVSGFSTDTQYF
CDR3 DNA: TGTGCCACCAGCAGAGACGTTAGCGGATTTAGCACAGATACGCAGTATTTT

J gene: TRBJ2-7
clone size: .
V gene: TRBV6-5
D gene: .
CDR3 protein: CASSYRGAAAIPYEQYF
CDR3 DNA: TGTGCCAGCAGTTACCGCGGGGCGGCGGCCATCCCTTACGAGCAGTACTTC

J gene: TRBJ1-5
clone size: few
V gene: TRBV20-1
D gene: .
CDR3 protein: CSARDQGGGHQPQHF
CDR3 DNA: TGCAGTGCTAGAGATCAGGGTGGCGGTCATCAGCCCCAGCATTTT

J gene: TRBJ2-7
clone size: few
V gene: TRBV2
D gene: .
CDR3 protein: CATQGTSYEQYF
CDR3 DNA: TGTGCAACTCAGGGGACCTCCTACGAGCAGTACTTC

J gene: TRBJ2-3
clone size: .
V gene: TRBV24-1
D gene: TRBD2
CDR3 protein: CATSETGTSGRSTDTQYF
CDR3 DNA: TGTGCCACCAGTGAAACCGGGACTAGCGGGAGGAGCACAGATACGCAGTATTTT

J gene: TRBJ1-5
clone size: .
V gene: TRBV7-2
D gene: TRBD1
CDR3 protein: CASSSRGGQPQHF
CDR3 DNA: TGTGCCAGCAGCAGCAGGGGGGGTCAGCCCCAGCATTTT

J gene: TRBJ2-7
clone size: .
V gene: TRBV7-2
D gene: TRBD2
CDR3 protein: CASSLTGGDSYEQYF
CDR3 DNA: TGTGCCAGCAGCTTAACCGGGGGGGACTCCTACGAGCAGTACTTC

J gene: TRBJ2-1
clone size: medium-sized
V gene: TRBV2
D gene: TRBD2
CDR3 protein: CASSVLTSGYNEQFF
CDR3 DNA: TGTGCCAGCAGTGTTTTGACTAGCGGTTACAATGAGCAGTTCTTC

J gene: TRBJ1-1
clone size: .
V gene: TRBV19
D gene: .
CDR3 protein: CASRSWDGLNTEAFF
CDR3 DNA: TGTGCCAGTAGATCATGGGACGGACTGAACACTGAAGCTTTCTTT

J gene: TRBJ2-1
clone size: once
V gene: TRBV7-6
D gene: .
CDR3 protein: CASSLESGEQFF
CDR3 DNA: TGTGCCAGCAGCTTAGAGAGTGGAGAGCAGTTCTTC

J gene: TRBJ1-2
clone size: .
V gene: TRBV7-9
D gene: .
CDR3 protein: CASATGRGFGGYTF
CDR3 DNA: TGTGCCAGCGCCACGGGTCGGGGGTTTGGTGGCTACACCTTC

J gene: TRBJ2-7
clone size: .
V gene: TRBV27
D gene: .
CDR3 protein: CASSLGVRYEQYF
CDR3 DNA: TGTGCCAGCAGTCTGGGGGTCAGATACGAGCAGTACTTC

J gene: TRBJ2-2
clone size: once
V gene: TRBV5-4
D gene: TRBD2
CDR3 protein: CASSSLSGGGELFF
CDR3 DNA: TGTGCCAGCAGCTCACTATCGGGGGGCGGGGAGCTGTTTTTT

J gene: TRBJ1-3
clone size: few
V gene: TRBV6-5
D gene: .
CDR3 protein: CASSYTVANSGNTIYF
CDR3 DNA: TGTGCCAGCAGTTACACGGTAGCTAACTCTGGAAACACCATATATTTT

J gene: TRBJ2-3
clone size: once
V gene: TRBV19
D gene: .
CDR3 protein: CASSTRTGTDTQYF
CDR3 DNA: TGTGCCAGTAGTACTAGGACAGGCACAGATACGCAGTATTTT

J gene: TRBJ2-7
clone size: .
V gene: TRBV15
D gene: .
CDR3 protein: CATSRTAGEQYF
CDR3 DNA: TGTGCCACCAGCAGAACGGCGGGTGAGCAGTACTTC

J gene: TRBJ2-7
clone size: .
V gene: TRBV4-2
D gene: .
CDR3 protein: CASSQELGPSYEQYF
CDR3 DNA: TGTGCCAGCAGCCAAGAGTTGGGACCTTCCTACGAGCAGTACTTC

J gene: TRBJ2-2
clone size: few
V gene: TRBV7-2
D gene: TRBD2
CDR3 protein: CASSFRLAGDGGTGELFF
CDR3 DNA: TGTGCCAGCAGCTTCAGACTAGCGGGAGACGGCGGGACCGGGGAGCTGTTTTTT

J gene: TRBJ2-1
clone size: few
V gene: TRBV19
D gene: .
CDR3 protein: CASSPLYSYNEQFF
CDR3 DNA: TGTGCCAGTAGTCCGCTGTACTCCTACAATGAGCAGTTCTTC

J gene: TRBJ1-4
clone size: few
V gene: TRBV5-5
D gene: .
CDR3 protein: CASSLYGGREKLFF
CDR3 DNA: TGTGCCAGCAGCCTATACGGAGGGCGGGAAAAACTGTTTTTT

J gene: TRBJ2-3
clone size: .
V gene: TRBV30
D gene: .
CDR3 protein: CAWSRGSGSTDTQYF
CDR3 DNA: TGTGCCTGGAGTCGGGGTAGCGGTAGCACAGATACGCAGTATTTT

J gene: TRBJ2-3
clone size: few
V gene: TRBV24-1
D gene: .
CDR3 protein: CATSDRAGTDTQYF
CDR3 DNA: TGTGCCACCAGTGACAGGGCGGGCACAGATACGCAGTATTTT

J gene: TRBJ1-1
clone size: once
V gene: TRBV18
D gene: TRBD1
CDR3 protein: CASSQGAGTIEAFF
CDR3 DNA: TGTGCCAGCTCACAGGGGGCCGGAACCATCGAAGCTTTCTTT

J gene: TRBJ2-2
clone size: .
V gene: TRBV7-3
D gene: .
CDR3 protein: CASSSTGRRGGELFF
CDR3 DNA: TGTGCCAGCAGTTCCACAGGGCGGCGGGGTGGGGAGCTGTTTTTT

J gene: TRBJ2-4
clone size: few
V gene: TRBV28
D gene: .
CDR3 protein: CASHRGSIQNIQYF
CDR3 DNA: TGTGCCAGCCATCGCGGGTCTATCCAAAACATTCAGTACTTC

J gene: TRBJ2-3
clone size: once
V gene: TRBV4-2
D gene: .
CDR3 protein: CASSQDPAISTDTQYF
CDR3 DNA: TGTGCCAGCAGCCAAGACCCGGCCATTAGCACAGATACGCAGTATTTT